Shown below are 11 T cell receptor beta chains from a single sample sequenced in a study of human T cells and chemical hapten exposure. TCRdb redid the calling of the RACE reads with MiXCR, one entry per CDR3 protein. The sample gives 380,000 or so distinct CDR3 sequences, about 5% of which show up once; about 7.7% is in the top ten. The time point was: pre-sensitization, week 0. Noted treatment: therapeutic diphenylcyclopropenone sensitization with weekly scalp DPC. Sequencing used whole blood, obtained in connection with sensitization to the hapten diphenylcyclopropenone (DPC). Every receptor here comes from a woman aged 18 to 35 with alopecia areata. Some clones in this sample may be carry-over from other donors' samples.

In its sample, this clonotype was seen many times. The chain employs TRBV5-1 and TRBJ2-4; D is possibly TRBD1 (5 bases). Germline CDR1 SGHRS, CDR2 YFSETQ. Trimming took 0 bases from V and 3 from J, leaving 7 bases between them. The CDR3 runs 14 residues. The CDR3 protein is CASSLGTSKNIQYF. The CDR3, as DNA: TGCGCCAGCAGCTTGGGGACAAGCAAAAACATTCAGTACTTC.

This clonotype has a handful of counts. The chain has TRBV6-6 and TRBJ1-4; D is perhaps TRBD1 (5 bases). This CDR3 is built from 13 residues. V lost 6 bases and J lost 7, with 12 bases in between. Germline V gene lookup returns CDR1 MNHNY and CDR2 SVGAGI (reference sequence). CDR3 bases: TGTGCCAGCAGGGGGCAGGGACTTGAAAAACTGTTTTTT. Translated, it gives CASRGQGLEKLFF.

There are many counts of this clonotype. The chain uses TRBV28 and TRBJ2-7, with a tentative D call TRBD2 (6 bases). Germline assignment: CDR1 MDHEN and CDR2 SYDVKM. The CDR3 sequence is 12 residues long. V was clipped by 6 bases and J by 12 bases, with 18 bases between them. As DNA, the CDR3 is TGTGCCAGCAGCTTACTTTCGGGGGACGTGTACTTC. This encodes CASSLLSGDVYF.

This clonotype was detected only a few times. The rearrangement uses TRBV5-4 and TRBJ2-7; D remains ambiguous. The CDR3 spans 14 residues. Germline values: CDR1 SGHNT, CDR2 YYREEE (reference sequence). The ends were cut back, 4 bases at V and 3 bases at J, with 14 bases in the middle. CDR3 region: CASSRPPDFYEQYF. CDR3 nucleotide sequence: TGTGCCAGCAGCCGGCCCCCAGACTTCTACGAGCAGTACTTC.

J is TRBJ2-6 and V is TRBV19; a possible D gene is TRBD2 (5 bases). CDR3 length: 19 residues. Looked up from germline, CDR1 is LNHDA and CDR2 is SQIVND (reference sequence). V gave up 2 bases and J gave up 0 bases, with 17 bases separating them. CDR3 sequence reads: CASSISVEERGSGANVLTF. CDR3 DNA sequence: TGTGCCAGTAGTATATCGGTAGAGGAACGGGGCTCTGGGGCCAACGTCCTGACTTTC.

CDR3 DNA sequence: TGTGCCAGCAGCTTAAATACAGGGGCGCCCTACGAGCAGTACTTC. Translation: CASSLNTGAPYEQYF. The chain employs TRBV11-3 and TRBJ2-7; 7 nucleotides align to TRBD1. The CDR3 is made up of 15 amino acids. V was clipped by 2 bases and J by 2 bases; unmatched bases: 6. Germline lookup yields CDR1 SGHNT and CDR2 YENEEA.

This clonotype was seen at least ten times. This chain connects TRBV4-3 to TRBJ2-7; D not resolved. V lost 0 bases and J 2 bases, leaving 11 bases between the germline ends. Germline V gene data show CDR1 as LGHNA and CDR2 as YSLEER. The CDR3 contains 15 residues. CDR3 sequence (DNA): TGCGCCAGCAGCCAAGAACAGTCTGAGACCTACGAGCAGTACTTC. It codes for CASSQEQSETYEQYF.

This clonotype was observed at least ten times. The V gene is TRBV9, the J gene TRBJ1-6; tentatively, D is TRBD1 (5 bases). CDR3 size: 14 residues. V was shortened by 3 bases and J by 7 bases, with 11 bases between the two germline ends. Germline CDR1 and CDR2: SGDLS and YYNGEE. The CDR3 loop reads CASSARGLNSPLHF. CDR3 in DNA: TGTGCCAGCAGCGCCCGGGGGTTGAATTCACCCCTCCACTTT.

This clonotype occurred many times. The chain couples TRBV28 to TRBJ1-1, with 7 bases lining up with TRBD1. The CDR3 covers 16 residues. From germline, CDR1 is MDHEN and CDR2 SYDVKM. After removal of 5 bases from V and 0 bases from J, the junction contained 9 bases not matched to a gene. CDR3 loop: CASSQQSRGLNTEAFF. CDR3 sequence (DNA): TGTGCCAGCAGTCAACAGTCCAGGGGGTTGAACACTGAAGCTTTCTTT.

This clonotype was counted at least ten times. The rearrangement joins TRBV7-9 to TRBJ1-2; D is uncertain. Trimming took 5 bases from V and 8 from J, leaving 15 bases between them. CDR3 length: 13 amino acids. In germline, CDR1 is SEHNR, CDR2 FQNEAQ (reference sequence). Here the CDR3 DNA reads TGTGCCAGCAGCGTAGGAGAGTTAAGGGGCTACACCTTC. This sequence encodes CASSVGELRGYTF.

This clonotype was seen at least ten times. The V and J genes are TRBV18 and TRBJ2-7; D possibly corresponds to TRBD1 (6 bases). The V end lost 0 bases, the J end lost 5 bases, and 11 bases lay between the germline ends. Per the germline V gene, CDR1 is KGHSH and CDR2 is LQKENI. The CDR3 sequence is 14 residues long. In DNA form, the CDR3 reads TGTGCCAGCTCACCACCGTCAGGGGACCACGAGCAGTACTTC. It translates to CASSPPSGDHEQYF. Filled out from reference TRBV18 and TRBJ2-7, the complete variable domain reads NAGVMQNPRHLVRRRGQEARLRCSPMKGHSHVYWYRQLPEEGLKFMVYLQKENIIDESGMPKERFSAEFPKEGPSILRIQQVVRGDSAAYFCASSPPSGDHEQYFGPGTRLTVT.